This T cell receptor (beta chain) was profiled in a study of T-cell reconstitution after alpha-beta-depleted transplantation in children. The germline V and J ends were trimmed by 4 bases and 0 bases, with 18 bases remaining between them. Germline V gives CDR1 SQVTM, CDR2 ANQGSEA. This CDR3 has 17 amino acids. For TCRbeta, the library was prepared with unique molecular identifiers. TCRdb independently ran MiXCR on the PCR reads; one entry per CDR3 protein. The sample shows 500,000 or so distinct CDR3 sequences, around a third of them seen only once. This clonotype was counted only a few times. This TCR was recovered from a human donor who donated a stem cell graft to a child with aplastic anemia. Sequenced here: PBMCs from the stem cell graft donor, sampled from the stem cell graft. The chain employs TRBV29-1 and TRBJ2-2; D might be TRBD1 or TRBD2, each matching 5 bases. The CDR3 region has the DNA TGCAGCGTTGTTTGGCTAGCCGGGACGCCGAACACCGGGGAGCTGTTTTTT. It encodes CSVVWLAGTPNTGELFF.